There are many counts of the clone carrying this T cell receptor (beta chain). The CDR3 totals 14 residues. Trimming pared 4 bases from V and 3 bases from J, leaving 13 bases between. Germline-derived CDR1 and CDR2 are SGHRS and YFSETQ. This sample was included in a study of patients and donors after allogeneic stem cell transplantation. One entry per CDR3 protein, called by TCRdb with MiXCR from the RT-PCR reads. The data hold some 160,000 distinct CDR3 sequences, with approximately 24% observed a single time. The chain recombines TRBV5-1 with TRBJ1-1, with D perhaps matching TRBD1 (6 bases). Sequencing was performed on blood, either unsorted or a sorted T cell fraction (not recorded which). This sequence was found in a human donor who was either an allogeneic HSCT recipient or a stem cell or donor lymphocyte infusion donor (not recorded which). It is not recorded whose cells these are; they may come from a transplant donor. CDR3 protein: CASSHQGRDTEAFF. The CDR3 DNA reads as TGCGCCAGCAGCCATCAGGGGCGGGACACTGAAGCTTTCTTT.